The text below deals with one T cell receptor beta chain. Original processing methods: From reference gene primer amplification, estimates of nucleated cell counts were derived. Assay used: immunoSEQ multiplex PCR; TCRdb lists only in-frame clones, some missing. V, J and clone size reflect that table, while D and trimming were determined from the DNA. The sample has 150,000 or so clones; around 82% are singletons. These data belong to a study of blood T cell repertoires in COVID-19. About the study: Acute and convalescent COVID-19 samples came from the United States, Italy and Spain.

CDR1 is SGHNT, CDR2 YYREEE, per germline (reference sequence). The V and J ends lost 4 bases and 7 bases respectively, with 14 bases between them. The CDR3 has 13 amino acids. The sequenced sample consisted of peripheral blood. The TCR was taken from a human donor with acute or convalescent COVID-19. The donor label of this sample is uncertain. This rearrangement joins TRBV5-4 to TRBJ1-1; possible D gene TRBD1, 5 bases. The CDR3 here is CASSLDSVVEAFF. The CDR3 bases are TGTGCCAGCAGCCTTGACAGCGTTGTTGAAGCTTTCTTT.